This entry lists 6 T cell receptor beta chains sequenced from one sample in a study of brain T cells in children with intractable seizures. The time point denotes: blood from clinic visit 5 months post-surgery; TSC patient then seizure free. The method was immunoSEQ multiplex PCR; TCRdb's version includes in-frame clones alone and lacks a portion of them. Of hundreds of thousands of clones listed, over 85% were seen once; the top ten hold 5.7%. The material sequenced was peripheral blood, taken more than 4 months after surgery. The receptors come from a boy in the first two years of life with tuberous sclerosis and intractable seizures.

The genes are TRBV6-5 and TRBJ2-1; the D is unclear. Germline assignment: CDR1 MNHEY and CDR2 SVGAGI. V was trimmed by 8 bases and J by 5 bases, leaving 16 bases between them. The CDR3 has 14 amino acids. The CDR3 DNA reads TGTGCCAGCTTAAGGGTTCTTGCGGACAATGAGCAGTTCTTC. It is translated as CASLRVLADNEQFF.

The chain joins TRBV28 to TRBJ1-3, with a tentative D call TRBD1 (5 bases). The CDR3 sequence is 15 residues long. V was cut by 2 bases and J by 4 bases, with 12 bases left in between. Germline assignment: CDR1 MDHEN and CDR2 SYDVKM. The CDR3 region has the DNA TGTGCCAGCAGTTTAGGAGGGGCGAGAGGAAACACCATATATTTT. This translates into CASSLGGARGNTIYF.

The chain joins TRBV2 to TRBJ1-4, with D uncertain. The germline gives CDR1 SNHLY, CDR2 FYNNEI. This CDR3 has 15 amino acids. The V and J ends lost 4 bases and 5 bases respectively, with 14 bases between them. The CDR3 DNA follows: TGTGCCAGCAGTGCCCGACCCTCTCAGAATGAAAAACTGTTTTTT. Residues: CASSARPSQNEKLFF.

J is TRBJ2-7 and V is TRBV14; no clear D gene. Trimming took off 1 base at V and 2 bases at J, with 3 bases between the two ends. The CDR3 is 12 amino acids. CDR1 is SGHDN, CDR2 FVKESK, per germline. The DNA for the CDR3 is TGTGCCAGCAGCCAAGGGGCCTACGAGCAGTACTTC. It yields the protein CASSQGAYEQYF. The variable domain in full, completed from reference TRBV14 and TRBJ2-7, reads EAGVTQFPSHSVIEKGQTVTLRCDPISGHDNLYWYRRVMGKEIKFLLHFVKESKQDESGMPNNRFLAERTGGTYSTLKVQPAELEDSGVYFCASSQGAYEQYFGPGTRLTVT.

This chain links TRBV9 with TRBJ2-7, with 9 bases lining up with TRBD1. The length of the CDR3 is 15 residues. Germline V gene data show CDR1 as SGDLS and CDR2 as YYNGEE. With 4 bases clipped from V and 3 bases from J, the junction kept 8 bases outside the gene matches. This chain's CDR3 is CASSPGWGQGYEQYF. CDR3 sequence (DNA): TGTGCCAGCAGCCCCGGGTGGGGACAGGGCTACGAGCAGTACTTC.

The V and J genes are TRBV12-3 or TRBV12-4 and TRBJ2-1; D unresolved. The germline V and J ends were trimmed by 3 bases and 8 bases, with 5 bases remaining between them. There are 11 residues in the CDR3. DNA for the CDR3: TGTGCCAGCAGTTTTGTCGATGAGCAGTTCTTC. Translation: CASSFVDEQFF.